This T cell receptor beta chain was identified during a study of T-cell reconstitution after alpha-beta-depleted transplantation in children. This clonotype was detected ten times or more. Antigen unknown. The germline V gene has CDR1 DFQATT and CDR2 SNEGSKA (reference sequence). Trimming removed 3 bases from V and 11 bases from J, with 11 bases in between. The CDR3 contains 12 residues. General study results and limits: One year post-transplant, T-cell counts and diversity were largely derived from T cells produced anew.

Unique molecular identifiers were built into the TCRbeta library. TCRdb re-analysed the PCR reads in MiXCR, keeping a single row per CDR3 protein. The repertoire includes about 870,000 distinct CDR3 sequences, 15% to 20% of them detected once, and around 5% sits in the top ten. Sequenced here: PBMCs, mostly from graft donor cells, sampled 360 days after TCRalphabeta/CD19-depleted stem cell transplant. The chain carries TRBV20-1 and TRBJ2-6; D is unresolved. The sequence came from a male patient aged 10 to 17 who had a stem cell transplant for acute lymphoblastic leukemia, so the T cells may come from the graft donor. The CDR3 DNA follows: TGCAGTGCTAGTTATCGGCCGGACGTCCTGACTTTC. It encodes CSASYRPDVLTF.